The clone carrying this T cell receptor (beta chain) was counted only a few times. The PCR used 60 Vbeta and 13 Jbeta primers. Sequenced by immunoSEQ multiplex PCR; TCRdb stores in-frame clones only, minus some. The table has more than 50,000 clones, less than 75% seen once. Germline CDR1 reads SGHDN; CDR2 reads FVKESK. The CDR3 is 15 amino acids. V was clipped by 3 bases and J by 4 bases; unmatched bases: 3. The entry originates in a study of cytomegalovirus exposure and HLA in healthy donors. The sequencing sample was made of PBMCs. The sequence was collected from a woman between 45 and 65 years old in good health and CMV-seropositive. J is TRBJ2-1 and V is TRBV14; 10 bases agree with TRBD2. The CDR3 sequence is CASSHGTSEYNEQFF. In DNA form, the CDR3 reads TGTGCCAGCAGCCACGGGACTAGCGAGTACAATGAGCAGTTCTTC.